This T cell receptor beta chain was profiled in a study of cytomegalovirus exposure and HLA in healthy donors (dated by TCRdb to the late 2010s). Context from the whole study: An earlier analysis of about 560 of the donors reported about 280 Gb of sequence data and 117 million unique TCR beta sequences obtained from approximately 180 million T cells. A later genetic analysis took genome-wide SNP genotypes for about three fifths of the 666 donors and used that subset as a discovery cohort. A later analysis re-analyzed previously published TCR beta repertoires from hundreds of donors and added high-resolution HLA genotyping to study TCR occurrence patterns. The genetic ancestry cluster associated with self-reported Caucasian donors included around four fifths of the roughly 400 genotyped donors. Rather than using new phenotypic data, the later analysis identified candidate immune exposures from TCR beta sequences and from how often those sequences occurred across donors. Using immunosequencing, the study profiled T cell repertoires from about 650 subjects and related those repertoires to cytomegalovirus serostatus. To predict cytomegalovirus infection status, the study brought together high-throughput TCR immunosequencing, statistical association of individual TCRs with disease status, and machine learning. HLA typing covered class I and class II loci at four-digit resolution. All discovery cohort repertoires had been generated on a single sequencing platform. An earlier analysis of around 580 of the donors used high-throughput TCR beta sequencing to judge whether each TCR beta V gene segment behaved as functional or pseudogenic. A few DR-DQ haplotypes were treated as single units for association and clustering because of strong linkage in the cohort. On average, roughly 250,000 unique TCR beta nucleotide sequences were sequenced per donor among more than 350 genotyped donors of the cohort, with 15% to 20% of those sequences being non-productive. Donor age, sex, ethnicity and CMV serostatus were collected together with the repertoire data. An early release covering about 600 HLA-typed donors comprised around 300 gigabases of sequencing data and roughly 85 million unique TCR sequences. The study was designed to test whether signatures of past pathogen exposure could be identified by cataloging public T cell receptors. Typing coverage differed by locus: A, B, C, DRB1 and DQB1 were typed in roughly 629-640 donors, DQA1 in 522, DPA1 in around 580, and DPB1 in just under 490. Besides the first cohort of 666 subjects, a separate validation cohort made up of about 120 different subjects was used.

V is clipped by 4 bases and J by 3 bases, and the sequence between their germline boundaries is 20 bases long. CDR1 and CDR2 (SGDLS, YYNGEE) derive from the germline V gene. The CDR3 goes from the cysteine to the phenylalanine over 17 residues. The DNA shown is the 51-base CDR3, in frame from base 1. Details on this clone: Its antigen is not yet known.

Paper-wide results and their limitations: The study gave a list of 150 to 200 TCR beta chains associated with cytomegalovirus. A group of highly shared sequence variants was considered likely to be a technical artifact of the sequencing pipeline. A later analysis found that HLA-associated TCR beta chains were more clonally expanded and had lower generation probabilities than equally common non-associated chains. Some IMGT-functional V segments, including TRBV6-2 and TRBV6-3, could not be distinguished by the 87-base-pair reads and were therefore excluded. Roughly uniform sequencing depth across donors was assumed in presence/absence analyses, although this assumption may not hold. When HLA alleles, especially DR and DQ, strongly co-occurred, TCR associations were difficult to assign to individual alleles. This cohort had only TCR beta chains sequenced, and the lack of alpha or paired-chain data limited which features could be detected. A further reported finding was that TCR beta sequences accurately predicted the HLA-A and HLA-B alleles for most subjects in the first cohort. In a later genetic analysis, a missense DCLRE1C variant was associated with V-gene and J-gene trimming of TCR beta chains, and the association was replicated in an independent cohort. A later analysis found that TCR association rates varied across HLA loci, with DRB1 alleles showing the most associated TCRs and HLA-C alleles the fewest. Broadly in line with IMGT annotations, most TCR beta V segments showed up in productive rearrangements about 87% or about 30% of the time in an earlier analysis of 587 of the donors. The earlier analysis of some 540 of the donors excluded roughly 17 rarely observed V segments, including chromosome 9 orphons, because counts were too low. Most TCR sequences were seen in very few donors, while some public TCRs were found in many individuals. In vitro tests confirmed that a few of the cytomegalovirus-associated TCR beta chains recognize cytomegalovirus antigens. A later genetic analysis reported fewer N-insertions in productive TCRs among donors in an Asian-associated ancestry cluster than the 666-donor mean. The only immune exposure information available for the cohort was CMV serostatus. Linkage disequilibrium might explain the correlated functional status among segregating V segments, but an unknown experimental factor could not be ruled out. In a later analysis, most CMV-associated TCR beta chains were found to appear HLA-restricted, with HLA associations seemingly driven largely by CMV exposure. Specific HLA alleles were associated with 16,951 TCR beta sequences at a false discovery rate of 0.05 in a later analysis. According to a later analysis, parvovirus B19, influenza, CMV and Epstein-Barr virus appeared linked to several top co-occurrence clusters. The classifier was reported to diagnose cytomegalovirus status with high specificity and sensitivity in both the original and validation cohorts. Because HLA typing was missing for some donors at each locus, association tests included only the typed subset. It was suggested by the authors that the approach could potentially be generalized to other disease states and immunological phenotypes.

Library preparation was by the immunoSEQ multiplex PCR assay. A mixture of 60 forward primers for TCR Vbeta segments and 13 reverse primers for TCR Jbeta segments was used in the multiplex PCR. Amplification of the CDR3 region of rearranged TCR beta genes was performed with a multiplex PCR assay on genomic DNA. The Illumina HiSeq System was used to sequence the amplified TCR beta libraries as 87-base-pair reads. As for the authors' bioinformatics: A later analysis tallied around 87 million unique TCR beta chains across the 666 repertoires, and around 12 million of those chains were shared by two or more donors. Raw reads were error-corrected and collapsed into unique sequences with a nearest-neighbor algorithm that merged closely related sequences to remove PCR and sequencing errors. V, D and J gene segments were assigned by aligning CDR3 sequences to IMGT reference sequences. For a sequence to be retained, at least a six-nucleotide match to both a V gene segment and a J gene segment was required. A rearrangement was called productive if the CDR3 had no stop codons and remained in frame with V and J, and every other rearrangement was called non-productive. Following IMGT convention, CDR3 was defined as the stretch from the second conserved V-encoded cysteine up to the conserved J-encoded phenylalanine. The earlier analysis of a few hundred of the donors excluded any sequence lacking an unambiguous match to a single V gene segment. In an earlier analysis of 587 of the donors, V segments were called functional above 56.7% productive rearrangements and were called segregating when the between-donor standard deviation exceeded 5%. A statistical classification framework was developed to diagnose cytomegalovirus status using the catalog of TCR beta chain sequences. V and J gene assignment, in a later analysis, came from comparing TCR nucleotide sequences with IMGT/GENE-DB human TR gene sequences. In a later analysis, CDR3 sequences and most-parsimonious VDJ recombination scenarios were assigned using the TCRdist pipeline. In a later analysis, each TCR beta chain was defined by its CDR3 amino acid sequence together with its V-gene family, and reads without a unique V-gene family were excluded. In a later analysis, nearly 600 highly shared, low-generation-probability nucleotide sequences were removed to address suspected cross-contamination and a sequencing artifact. In a later analysis, a clonal expansion index was calculated for each public chain from normalized within-repertoire ranks of inferred template counts. Generation probabilities in a later analysis came from a VDJ recombination model fitted to out-of-frame rearrangements, and those results were checked against IGoR. In a later analysis, TCR-TCR, TCR-HLA and TCR-CMV co-occurrence was scored with hypergeometric tests, and a repertoire-size bias correction was applied to TCR pairs. A later analysis estimated false discovery rates by permuting HLA or CMV assignments 20 times. A later analysis grouped co-occurring TCRs with DBSCAN, adding TCRdist sequence similarity when clustering within HLA-allele-positive subsets. Co-occurrence clustering excluded repertoires with fewer than 30,000 or more than 120,000 public chains, plus five with anomalous nucleotide sharing. Entries here come from immuneACCESS through TCRdb and include only in-frame sequences with V and J called. Some clones fail to appear in such tables; in the studies checked, an unresolved V gene covers under half of the shortfall, and the cause of the remainder is unknown. The V and J calls and clone size were taken over from that table, and D and trimming were inferred from the DNA. This sample's clone table shows 150,000 or so clones. The top ten clonotypes cover approximately 1.7% of the sample.

The cohort was made up of several hundred healthy bone marrow donors. All cohort members were sampled while nominally healthy, although unrecorded immune exposures were likely present. The donor tested CMV seropositive and was one of the 289 seropositive cohort members. A peripheral blood sample was collected from each donor, and TCR beta sequencing was performed on peripheral blood mononuclear cells. Genomic DNA extraction from the blood cell samples was performed with the Qiagen DNeasy Blood Extraction Kit. The source material was PBMCs. The V gene is TRBV9 and the J gene is TRBJ2-1; the D region possibly corresponds to TRBD2 (5 bases align). The receptor's source is a woman aged 40 to 50 in good health and CMV-seropositive. The bases are TGTGCCAGCAGCCCTCAAGGGCTCGGTGGGAGCTACAATGAGCAGTTCTTC. This translates into CASSPQGLGGSYNEQFF.